The 21 T cell receptor beta chains below come from one sample, sequenced in a study of blood T cell repertoires in COVID-19. Repertoires were generated with immunoSEQ multiplex PCR, while TCRdb's copy carries only in-frame clones and drops some. The repertoire holds about 230,000 clones, with around four fifths as singletons. Sequenced: peripheral blood. These receptors came from a woman aged 70-85 years with active or convalescent COVID-19.

The rearrangement links TRBV19 to TRBJ2-7; weak D call: TRBD1 (6 bases). Trimming took off 7 bases at V and 6 bases at J, with 19 bases between the two ends. The CDR3 sequence is 14 residues long. Germline lookup yields CDR1 LNHDA and CDR2 SQIVND (reference sequence). CDR3: CASTNVGTFSEQYF. The CDR3 DNA reads as TGTGCCAGTACCAACGTGGGGACATTTTCCGAGCAGTACTTC.

This clone was recorded only once. The J gene is TRBJ2-1, the V gene TRBV10-3; 8 bases agree with TRBD2. Trimming at V came to 3 bases and at J to 2 bases, leaving 6 bases not matched to a gene. The CDR3 has 16 residues. The germline gives CDR1 ENHRY, CDR2 SYGVKD. CDR3 DNA: TGTGCCATCAGTGATTTTACTAGCGGTCCCTACAATGAGCAGTTCTTC. Translated: CAISDFTSGPYNEQFF.

The gene calls are TRBV28 and TRBJ2-5; TRBD2 aligns across 13 bases. V was clipped by 5 bases and J by 4 bases; unmatched bases: 4. The CDR3 is made up of 15 amino acids. Germline assignment: CDR1 MDHEN and CDR2 SYDVKM. CDR3 DNA: TGTGCCAGCAGTAACGGACTAGCGGGAGTAGAGACCCAGTACTTC. Amino acids: CASSNGLAGVETQYF.

The chain couples TRBV5-1 to TRBJ2-5; 7 bases are shared with TRBD1. Trimming at V came to 0 bases and at J to 5 bases, leaving 4 bases not matched to a gene. Germline CDR1 and CDR2: SGHRS and YFSETQ. The CDR3 runs to 14 residues. CDR3 DNA: TGCGCCAGCAGCTTGGCGACAGGGAAGGAGACCCAGTACTTC. Its protein is CASSLATGKETQYF.

The table lists this clone with many counts. This rearrangement joins TRBV7-9 to TRBJ1-1, with D maybe TRBD1 (6 bases). CDR1 is SEHNR and CDR2 is FQNEAQ in the germline V gene (reference sequence). This CDR3 region has 14 residues. V was trimmed by 3 bases and J by 6 bases, leaving 14 bases between them. In nucleotides, the CDR3 is TGTGCCAGCAGCTTTTTCTCAGGGGTTCCTGAAGCTTTCTTT. It translates to CASSFFSGVPEAFF.

The rearrangement uses TRBV11-2 and TRBJ1-5, with TRBD1 as a possible D gene (6 bases). Trimming removed 5 bases from V and 0 bases from J, with 17 bases in between. Looked up from germline, CDR1 is SGHAT and CDR2 is FQNNGV. CDR3 size: 17 residues. The CDR3 coding sequence is TGTGCCAGCAGCCGGGGGGGGACATCTTATAGCAATCAGCCCCAGCATTTT. Its translation is CASSRGGTSYSNQPQHF.

The J gene is TRBJ2-7, the V gene TRBV6-6; D may be TRBD1 (5 bases). Deletions cut 7 bases from V and 4 bases from J, with 14 bases between. This CDR3 is built from 13 residues. Per germline, CDR1 MNHNY and CDR2 SVGAGI (reference sequence). The CDR3 region has the DNA TGTGCCAGCACCCCGGACACTCCTTACGAGCAGTACTTC. Its translation is CASTPDTPYEQYF.

The J gene is TRBJ1-2, the V gene TRBV5-1; D call uncertain. Germline V gene lookup returns CDR1 SGHRS and CDR2 YFSETQ. The CDR3 has 12 amino acids. The V end lost 2 bases, the J end lost 7 bases, and 9 bases lay between the germline ends. For the CDR3, the DNA is TGCGCCAGCAGCTTTGAGAATGCTGGCTACACCTTC. This codes for CASSFENAGYTF.

This clone occurred a few times. The chain joins TRBV6-6 to TRBJ1-1, with D perhaps TRBD1 (6 bases). This CDR3 comprises 17 residues. Looked up from germline, CDR1 is MNHNY and CDR2 is SVGAGI (reference sequence). V dropped 5 bases and J dropped 1 base, with 20 bases sitting between them. CDR3 residues: CASSLKGGVYRNTEAFF. The CDR3 nucleotides are TGTGCCAGCAGTCTCAAGGGGGGGGTATATCGGAACACTGAAGCTTTCTTT.

The chain joins TRBV5-1 to TRBJ2-1; tentative D call: TRBD2 (6 bases). The CDR3 contains 16 residues. Trimming took 4 bases from V and 2 from J, leaving 16 bases between them. Germline V gives CDR1 SGHRS, CDR2 YFSETQ. CDR3 in amino acids: CASSPGGDWTYNEQFF. The CDR3 bases are TGCGCCAGCAGCCCGGGTGGGGACTGGACCTACAATGAGCAGTTCTTC.

The V and J genes are TRBV29-1 and TRBJ2-3; 9 nucleotides agree with TRBD2. The V segment lost 6 bases and the J segment 11 bases; nucleotides outside the gene matches: 15. The CDR3 is made up of 14 amino acids. Per germline, CDR1 SQVTM and CDR2 ANQGSEA. CDR3 nucleotide sequence: TGCAGCGTCTCCTTACCGCGGGGGGGCTCCCGGCAGTATTTT. Its translation: CSVSLPRGGSRQYF.

The rearrangement links TRBV11-3 to TRBJ2-7; TRBD2 matches 7 bases. The CDR3 is made up of 14 amino acids. The germline V gene encodes CDR1 SGHNT and CDR2 YENEEA. Trimming took 5 bases from V and 5 from J; bases not matched to a gene: 9. The CDR3 DNA is TGTGCCAGCAGCCCCGGCGGGGGAACCAACGAGCAGTACTTC. Its protein product is CASSPGGGTNEQYF.

This clone was observed once. This chain joins TRBV27 and TRBJ1-2; TRBD1 agrees at 10 bases. This CDR3 spans 16 amino acids. Germline CDR1 and CDR2: MNHEY and SMNVEV (reference sequence). Germline trimming cut 0 bases from V and 5 bases from J; bases unmatched to any gene: 6. The CDR3 spells CASSLSRGTGVYGYTF. In nucleotides, the CDR3 is TGTGCCAGCAGTTTATCTAGGGGGACAGGGGTATATGGCTACACCTTC.

The rearrangement joins TRBV25-1 to TRBJ1-1; possible D gene TRBD1, 6 bases. CDR1 MGHDK and CDR2 SYGVNS come from the germline V gene. This CDR3 has 17 residues. Trimming shortened V by 3 bases and J by 1 base, and 18 bases separated the two germline ends. The CDR3 nucleotides are TGTGCCAGCAGTGAGGGGCCAGGTAGGGGGAAGAACACTGAAGCTTTCTTT. This encodes CASSEGPGRGKNTEAFF.

This chain uses TRBV7-3 with TRBJ2-1; 9 bases align to TRBD1. J lost 15 bases, V lost 5 bases, and 11 bases had no gene match. This CDR3 is built from 13 residues. Per germline, CDR1 SGHTA and CDR2 FQGTGA. This CDR3 is CASSPTDRGRRFF. CDR3 in DNA: TGTGCCAGCAGCCCTACTGACAGGGGGAGACGGTTCTTC.

The chain uses TRBV28 and TRBJ2-3; D may be TRBD2 (5 bases). From germline, CDR1 is MDHEN and CDR2 SYDVKM. The CDR3 is made up of 13 amino acids. Trimming shortened V by 10 bases and J by 0 bases, and 11 bases separated the two germline ends. DNA of the CDR3: TGTGCCACCCTGGGAGACAGCACAGATACGCAGTATTTT. Encoded protein: CATLGDSTDTQYF.

This clone has just a few counts. This sequence joins TRBV19 and TRBJ1-2; TRBD1 matches 8 bases. The germline V gene has CDR1 LNHDA and CDR2 SQIVND (reference sequence). The CDR3 length is 14 residues. The CDR3 loop reads CATRPMDRAYGYTF. In DNA form, the CDR3 reads TGTGCGACGAGACCCATGGACAGGGCCTATGGCTACACCTTC.

The gene calls are TRBV28 and TRBJ2-1; 9 bases align to TRBD2. The CDR3 is made up of 16 amino acids. Germline CDR1 reads MDHEN; CDR2 reads SYDVKM. The V segment lost 5 bases and the J segment 5 bases; nucleotides outside the gene matches: 10. The chain's CDR3 is CASSLPGTSNHNEQFF. The CDR3, as DNA: TGTGCCAGCAGTCTACCCGGGACTAGCAACCACAATGAGCAGTTCTTC.

This clone has only a few counts. The V and J genes are TRBV2 and TRBJ2-7; TRBD2 might be the D (6 bases). Trimming removed 6 bases from V and 6 bases from J, with 18 bases in between. The CDR3 contains 14 residues. The V gene's germline CDR1 is SNHLY and CDR2 FYNNEI. The CDR3 nucleotides are TGTGCCAGCAGGGGGAACCGGGACTCGGCCGAGCAGTACTTC. Amino acid sequence: CASRGNRDSAEQYF. Using reference TRBV2 and TRBJ2-7 for the parts outside the CDR3, the full variable domain is EPEVTQTPSHQVTQMGQEVILRCVPISNHLYFYWYRQILGQKVEFLVSFYNNEISEKSEIFDDQFSVERPDGSNFTLKIRSTKLEDSAMYFCASRGNRDSAEQYFGPGTRLTVT.

The chain employs TRBV30 and TRBJ2-3; D might be TRBD1 (6 bases). The V and J ends lost 4 bases and 0 bases respectively, with 11 bases between them. Germline V CDR1 and CDR2: GTSNPN, SVGIG (reference sequence). This CDR3 region has 14 residues. The CDR3 DNA sequence: TGTGCCTGGATAGACAGGCGGAGCACAGATACGCAGTATTTT. Translating it yields CAWIDRRSTDTQYF.

This clone was seen many times. V is TRBV5-4 and J is TRBJ1-2, with TRBD1 matching 9 bases. V lost 6 bases and J lost 7; bases outside the gene matches: 7. Germline V lookup: CDR1 SGHNT, CDR2 YYREEE (reference sequence). This CDR3 is 13 amino acids long. The CDR3 region is CASTGQGLSGYTF. CDR3 DNA: TGTGCCAGCACTGGACAGGGGCTGAGTGGCTACACCTTC.